Below are 5 T cell receptor beta chains sequenced from a single sample in a study of blood T cell repertoires in COVID-19. Profiling relied on immunoSEQ multiplex PCR, and the TCRdb table lists in-frame clones only, not all of them. This repertoire shows about 170,000 clones, about 82% found once; its top ten account for approximately 8%. The sequencing sample was made of peripheral blood. These receptors were collected from a woman older than 75 with COVID-19, enrolled during active disease.

The chain links TRBV7-8 to TRBJ2-1; 11 nucleotides align to TRBD2. Unmatched junction bases numbered 12, after V lost 5 bases and J lost 12 bases. Germline-derived CDR1 and CDR2 are SGHVS and FQNEAQ. This CDR3 contains 15 residues. CDR3 DNA sequence: TGTGCCAGCAGCCCACCTAGCGGGGGGTGGCGTCCGCAGTTCTTC. Translation gives CASSPPSGGWRPQFF.

The gene calls are TRBV10-2 and TRBJ2-1, with TRBD2 as a possible D gene (5 bases). This CDR3 spans 14 amino acids. V was trimmed by 3 bases and J by 8 bases, leaving 14 bases between them. Looked up from germline, CDR1 is WSHSY and CDR2 is SAAADI. CDR3 region: CASSEQSSSHEQFF. CDR3 in DNA: TGCGCCAGCAGTGAACAGTCTAGCTCGCATGAGCAGTTCTTC.

The V gene is TRBV19, the J gene TRBJ2-2, with D uncertain. Trimming took off 8 bases at V and 4 bases at J, with 8 bases between the two ends. This CDR3 contains 12 residues. Looked up from germline, CDR1 is LNHDA and CDR2 is SQIVND (reference sequence). The chain's CDR3 is CASDDFTGELFF. For the CDR3, the DNA is TGTGCCAGTGACGACTTCACCGGGGAGCTGTTTTTT.

This sequence joins TRBV5-1 and TRBJ2-5; a possible D gene is TRBD2 (5 bases). The CDR3 sequence is 15 residues long. The germline gives CDR1 SGHRS, CDR2 YFSETQ. Trimming took 1 base from V and 5 from J, leaving 15 bases between them. In nucleotides, the CDR3 is TGCGCCAGCAGCTTGTATCTAGCCCCGGGGGAGACCCAGTACTTC. Amino acids: CASSLYLAPGETQYF.

Remarks on this clone: A much larger clone differs by one base, so this may be a read error. The chain has TRBV9 and TRBJ1-1, with TRBD1 identical over 10 bases. Germline trimming cut 3 bases from V and 1 base from J; bases unmatched to any gene: 0. Germline V gene lookup returns CDR1 SGDLS and CDR2 YYNGEE. This CDR3 is 14 amino acids long. In DNA, the CDR3 is TGTGCCAGCAGCGGGACAGGGGGGAACACTGAAGCTTTCTTT. This translates into CASSGTGGNTEAFF. The variable domain in full, completed from reference TRBV9 and TRBJ1-1, reads DSGVTQTPKHLITATGQRVTLRCSPRSGDLSVYWYQQSLDQGLQFLIQYYNGEERAKGNILERFSAQQFPDLHSELNLSSLELGDSALYFCASSGTGGNTEAFFGQGTRLTVV.